A single sample is the source of the 11 T cell receptor beta chains below, sequenced in a study of CD8+ T cells in alopecia areata. In each case, RNA was isolated and then reverse transcribed into cDNA as the sequencing template. Clones were sequenced by immunoSEQ multiplex PCR, and TCRdb holds only the in-frame ones, with some missing. The sample contains about 150,000 clones, around three fifths of which appear only once. This sample comprised CD4+ T cells sorted from blood, obtained at week 0. The receptors originated from a human donor with alopecia areata.

This chain joins TRBV25-1 and TRBJ1-2; D call uncertain. Trimming shortened V by 3 bases and J by 2 bases, and 10 bases separated the two germline ends. The CDR3 has 14 residues. The germline gives CDR1 MGHDK, CDR2 SYGVNS. For the CDR3, the DNA is TGTGCCAGCAGTGACAGTCATATAAACTATGGCTACACCTTC. Its translation is CASSDSHINYGYTF.

DNA of the CDR3: TGTGCCAGCAGCCTAAGGACTACGACAGATACGCAGTATTTT. Amino acids: CASSLRTTTDTQYF. V usage is TRBV7-2 and J usage is TRBJ2-3; TRBD2 might be the D (6 bases). The CDR3 spans 14 residues. The V gene's germline CDR1 is SGHTA and CDR2 FQGNSA. V lost 5 bases and J lost 3, with 12 bases in between.

In its sample, this clone was seen once. V gene TRBV9 combines with J gene TRBJ2-7; D call uncertain. Germline assignment: CDR1 SGDLS and CDR2 YYNGEE. The CDR3 extends over 17 amino acids. The V end was cut by 0 bases, the J end by 6 bases, with 22 bases between. The chain's CDR3 is CASSVDIHTGEVGEQYF. CDR3 sequence (DNA): TGTGCCAGCAGCGTAGATATCCATACGGGTGAAGTGGGCGAGCAGTACTTC.

This clone was detected a few times. This chain uses TRBV7-2 with TRBJ2-7; TRBD2 agrees at 8 bases. This CDR3 spans 15 amino acids. Germline V gene lookup returns CDR1 SGHTA and CDR2 FQGNSA. V was clipped by 0 bases and J by 2 bases; unmatched bases: 3. CDR3 DNA sequence: TGTGCCAGCAGCTTAGCACGGGGGGGCCCCTACGAGCAGTACTTC. Its translation is CASSLARGGPYEQYF.

This clone occurred a few times. The gene calls are TRBV4-1 and TRBJ2-1; possible D gene TRBD2, 6 bases. The CDR3 is 14 amino acids. CDR1 MGHRA and CDR2 YSYEKL come from the germline V gene. Deletions cut 3 bases from V and 8 bases from J, with 14 bases between. The CDR3 loop reads CASSQGLLADEQFF. As DNA, the CDR3 is TGCGCCAGCAGCCAGGGTTTACTAGCCGATGAGCAGTTCTTC.

V is TRBV10-3 and J is TRBJ2-7, with TRBD2 identical over 11 bases. This CDR3 comprises 16 residues. With V trimmed by 3 bases and J by 1 base, 5 bases remained unmatched. Germline assignment: CDR1 ENHRY and CDR2 SYGVKD. This CDR3 reads CAISDPTSGGSYEQYF. The CDR3 coding sequence is TGTGCCATCAGTGACCCCACTAGCGGGGGATCCTACGAGCAGTACTTC.

J is TRBJ1-2 and V is TRBV5-1; D unresolved. Trimming removed 0 bases at V and 8 bases at J, with 8 bases between. Germline CDR1 and CDR2: SGHRS and YFSETQ. The CDR3 is 12 residues long. CDR3 DNA sequence: TGCGCCAGCAGCTTGGTTTCCCGGGGCTACACCTTC. Its translation: CASSLVSRGYTF.

This chain links TRBV29-1 with TRBJ2-5; D ambiguous. V was shortened by 8 bases and J by 7 bases, with 14 bases between the two germline ends. This CDR3 contains 11 residues. CDR1 SQVTM and CDR2 ANQGSEA come from the germline V gene. The CDR3 reads CSSWAIGTQYF. The CDR3 bases are TGCAGCTCCTGGGCGATTGGGACCCAGTACTTC.

The chain recombines TRBV28 with TRBJ2-2, with 7 bases matching TRBD1. This CDR3 has 15 residues. V was pared by 5 bases and J by 4 bases, with 7 bases of the junction left unmatched. CDR1 MDHEN and CDR2 SYDVKM come from the germline V gene. DNA of the CDR3: TGTGCCAGCAGTACCCCAGGGACAGTCACCGGGGAGCTGTTTTTT. It codes for CASSTPGTVTGELFF.

This clone occurred a few times. In DNA, the CDR3 is TGTGCCAGCAGTTTATTCGGGTCCACTGAAGCTTTCTTT. This translates into CASSLFGSTEAFF. The chain joins TRBV27 to TRBJ1-1; no reliable D call. Germline V gene data show CDR1 as MNHEY and CDR2 as SMNVEV (reference sequence). The CDR3 contains 13 residues. V was cut by 1 base and J by 4 bases, with 7 bases left in between.

V and J are TRBV30 and TRBJ1-3, with D tentatively TRBD1 (5 bases). V was clipped by 4 bases and J by 0 bases, with 13 bases between them. The CDR3 is 15 amino acids. CDR1 is GTSNPN and CDR2 is SVGIG in the germline V gene (reference sequence). CDR3 sequence reads: CAWMQGAFSGNTIYF. The CDR3, as DNA: TGTGCCTGGATGCAAGGGGCGTTCTCTGGAAACACCATATATTTT.